The T cell receptor (beta chain) under discussion was sequenced for a study of blood T cells in healthy people across ages. This CDR3 has 16 amino acids. Losses at the gene ends were 2 bases for V and 6 bases for J; bases not matched to a gene: 9. Germline assignment: CDR1 ENHRY and CDR2 SYGVKD. A J-beta primer mix and a sample-barcoded 5' primer were used in a second PCR of about 7 to 12 cycles. In TCRdb, the 5' RACE reads were re-called with MiXCR into one record per CDR3 protein. In the table there are approximately 1.5 million distinct CDR3 sequences, about 35% of which are singletons. The chain links TRBV10-3 to TRBJ2-2; 7 bases match TRBD1. The source of this sequence is a woman in her twenties or thirties in good health. The sample comprised blood. The CDR3 DNA follows: TGTGCCATCAGTGAGGTCCGAAGGGGGCGATCCGGGGAGCTGTTTTTT. As protein: CAISEVRRGRSGELFF.